The rows below give T cell receptor beta chains drawn from one sample of a study of blood T cell repertoires in COVID-19. Profiling relied on immunoSEQ multiplex PCR, and the TCRdb table lists in-frame clones only, not all of them. The data show around 100,000 clones, around 90% seen once. Sequencing input: peripheral blood. Every receptor here comes from a woman aged 60-70 years with acute or convalescent COVID-19. Both conserved end residues are part of each CDR3. A D gene is named only where the DNA matches it firmly. Where a row states a size, it is once, few, many or the class of an expanded clone; other rows omit it.

D	J	size	V	DNA	CDR3
.	TRBJ1-5	.	TRBV6-5	TGTGCCAGCAGTTTTGCGGGACCGTCGGGCAATCAGCCCCAGCATTTT	CASSFAGPSGNQPQHF
.	TRBJ1-2	.	TRBV24-1	TGTGCCACCAGTGGTATGGACAGAGCATATGGCTACACCTTC	CATSGMDRAYGYTF
TRBD2	TRBJ2-1	once	TRBV15	TGTGCCACCAGCCCCGGGAGGGCCTGGAATGAGCAGTTCTTC	CATSPGRAWNEQFF
.	TRBJ1-2	once	TRBV29-1	TGCAGCGTCGTAACAACCTATGGCTACACCTTC	CSVVTTYGYTF
TRBD2	TRBJ2-1	.	TRBV18	TGTGCCAGTGCGGAACTAGCGGGAGAACATGAGCAGTTCTTC	CASAELAGEHEQFF
.	TRBJ2-7	.	TRBV7-9	TGTGCCAGCAGCCTTCGGACATCGCCCTACGAGCAGTACTTC	CASSLRTSPYEQYF
TRBD1	TRBJ1-1	.	TRBV19	TGTGCCAGTAGTATCGGACAGGGGTTGAACACTGAAGCTTTCTTT	CASSIGQGLNTEAFF
.	TRBJ2-3	.	TRBV7-2	TGTGCCAGCAGCTTAAGGGGTGCCACAGATACGCAGTATTTT	CASSLRGATDTQYF
.	TRBJ1-3	.	TRBV19	TGTGCCAGTAGTATAGCGGGGGGCGCTGGAAACACCATATATTTT	CASSIAGGAGNTIYF
.	TRBJ1-4	.	TRBV6-1	TGTGCCAGCAGTGAAGGCCCCGTCGGTGAAAAACTGTTTTTT	CASSEGPVGEKLFF
.	TRBJ2-2	.	TRBV25-1	TGTGCCAGCAGTGATGGGAGCGAGAACACCGGGGAGCTGTTTTTT	CASSDGSENTGELFF